A single sample gave rise to the 14 T cell receptor beta chains below, sequenced in a study of T cell responses to AZD1222 COVID-19 vaccine. Sequencing was performed with immunoSEQ multiplex PCR; in TCRdb, only in-frame clones are kept and a portion is missing. The repertoire holds 150,000 to 200,000 clones, with 90% to 95% as singletons. The starting material was peripheral blood, obtained on day 0 of AZD1222 vaccination. The receptors were gathered from an adult in good health.

The V call is TRBV7-9, the J call TRBJ1-1; TRBD1 agrees at 8 bases. CDR3 length: 14 amino acids. Germline-derived CDR1 and CDR2 are SEHNR and FQNEAQ (reference sequence). The V segment lost 6 bases and the J segment 2 bases; nucleotides outside the gene matches: 5. The CDR3 nucleotides are TGTGCCAGCAGGCAGACAGGGGTTAACACTGAAGCTTTCTTT. This gives the protein CASRQTGVNTEAFF.

This clone occurred a few times. The V and J genes are TRBV6-1 and TRBJ2-7; possibly TRBD2 for D (6 bases). CDR3 size: 15 residues. Trimming stripped 1 base from V and 0 bases from J, with 10 bases between. Per germline, CDR1 MNHNS and CDR2 SASEGT. The CDR3 loop reads CASSEEDGSSYEQYF. CDR3 sequence (DNA): TGTGCCAGCAGTGAAGAGGACGGGAGCTCCTACGAGCAGTACTTC.

The chain carries TRBV18 and TRBJ1-1; D may be TRBD1 (5 bases). V was clipped by 2 bases and J by 2 bases, with 9 bases between them. There are 14 residues in the CDR3. The germline V gene encodes CDR1 KGHSH and CDR2 LQKENI. The CDR3 nucleotides are TGTGCCAGCTCACCAATGGGGGTAAACACTGAAGCTTTCTTT. As protein: CASSPMGVNTEAFF.

The chain combines TRBV7-8 with TRBJ1-1; 10 positions match TRBD1. This CDR3 is 16 amino acids long. Germline-derived CDR1 and CDR2 are SGHVS and FQNEAQ. V trimming: 4 bases; J trimming: 4 bases; junction bases outside the gene matches: 9. The CDR3 nucleotides are TGTGCCAGCAGCTCCCAGGGGCGACAGGGGGCCACTGAAGCTTTCTTT. Translating gives CASSSQGRQGATEAFF.

This chain links TRBV6-1 with TRBJ2-1, with a weak D call TRBD1 (6 bases). Germline V gene data show CDR1 as MNHNS and CDR2 as SASEGT. The CDR3 sequence is 14 residues long. V was shortened by 5 bases and J by 0 bases, with 8 bases between the two germline ends. CDR3 sequence (DNA): TGTGCCAGCAGTCCAGGGGTCTCCTACAATGAGCAGTTCTTC. Translated: CASSPGVSYNEQFF.

The rearrangement links TRBV2 to TRBJ2-7; 7 bases are a match to TRBD2. Germline V CDR1 and CDR2: SNHLY, FYNNEI. This CDR3 comprises 13 residues. V was clipped by 3 bases and J by 6 bases; unmatched bases: 5. The CDR3 bases are TGTGCCAGCAGTGAGGGAGGGATCGGCGAGCAGTACTTC. It is translated as CASSEGGIGEQYF. Using reference TRBV2 and TRBJ2-7 for the parts outside the CDR3, the full variable domain is EPEVTQTPSHQVTQMGQEVILRCVPISNHLYFYWYRQILGQKVEFLVSFYNNEISEKSEIFDDQFSVERPDGSNFTLKIRSTKLEDSAMYFCASSEGGIGEQYFGPGTRLTVT.

V and J are TRBV30 and TRBJ1-3; D possibly corresponds to TRBD1 (5 bases). The CDR3 has 15 amino acids. The V end was cut by 3 bases, the J end by 0 bases, with 12 bases between. Germline CDR1 is GTSNPN and CDR2 is SVGIG (reference sequence). The CDR3 reads CAWRTEGNSGNTIYF. The CDR3 DNA sequence: TGTGCCTGGAGGACCGAGGGGAACTCTGGAAACACCATATATTTT. The whole variable domain, filled in from reference TRBV30 and TRBJ1-3, reads SQTIHQWPATLVQPVGSPLSLECTVEGTSNPNLYWYRQAAGRGLQLLFYSVGIGQISSEVPQNLSASRPQDRQFILSSKKLLLSDSGFYLCAWRTEGNSGNTIYFGEGSWLTVV.

The chain uses TRBV12-3 or TRBV12-4 and TRBJ2-4; D is ambiguous. This CDR3 has 11 residues. V lost 8 bases to trimming and J lost 8 bases, with 10 bases between them. The CDR3 sequence is CASSYTHIQYF. Here the CDR3 DNA reads TGTGCCAGCTCATATACCCACATTCAGTACTTC.

The V and J genes are TRBV6-1 and TRBJ2-1, with TRBD2 identical over 7 bases. Germline loops: CDR1 MNHNS, CDR2 SASEGT. The V segment lost 3 bases and the J segment 5 bases; nucleotides outside the gene matches: 7. The CDR3 is 15 residues long. Here the CDR3 reads CASSDHLADNNEQFF. The CDR3 DNA follows: TGTGCCAGCAGTGACCACCTAGCGGACAACAATGAGCAGTTCTTC.

The V gene is TRBV5-5, the J gene TRBJ2-1; no definite D call. Germline V gene lookup returns CDR1 SGHKS and CDR2 YYEKEE (reference sequence). The germline V and J ends were trimmed by 0 bases and 9 bases, with 7 bases remaining between them. The CDR3 contains 12 residues. The CDR3 sequence: CASSLGGTEQFF. CDR3 in DNA: TGTGCCAGCAGCTTGGGGGGTACTGAGCAGTTCTTC.

This chain uses TRBV27 with TRBJ1-5; D gene ambiguous. CDR3 length equals 14 residues. Germline-derived CDR1 and CDR2 are MNHEY and SMNVEV (reference sequence). Trimming left V 4 bases short and J 2 bases short, with 9 bases between. The CDR3 DNA sequence: TGTGCCAGCAGTTGGGCGGGAGGCAATCAGCCCCAGCATTTT. Protein sequence: CASSWAGGNQPQHF.

The chain couples TRBV10-3 to TRBJ1-3, with D possibly being TRBD1 (6 bases). CDR3 length equals 16 residues. Germline CDR1 ENHRY, CDR2 SYGVKD. Between the trimmed V and J ends, which lost 3 bases and 1 base, there was a span of 13 bases. DNA of the CDR3: TGTGCCATCAGTGAACAACAGGGACTTTCTGGAAACACCATATATTTT. This codes for CAISEQQGLSGNTIYF.

This chain connects TRBV5-1 to TRBJ2-1, with D perhaps given as TRBD1 or TRBD2 (6 bases each). V shed 4 bases and J shed 12 bases, with 11 bases lying between them. This CDR3 spans 11 amino acids. Germline V CDR1 and CDR2: SGHRS, YFSETQ. The CDR3 DNA is TGCGCCAGCAGCCTGGGGGGCGGGCAGTTCTTC. The encoded protein is CASSLGGGQFF.

This chain joins TRBV6-5 and TRBJ2-5, with 7 bases that match TRBD1. The CDR3 has 14 residues. V trimming: 5 bases; J trimming: 2 bases; junction bases outside the gene matches: 5. The germline V gene has CDR1 MNHEY and CDR2 SVGAGI. The CDR3 DNA is TGTGCCAGCAGTCCTCCGGGACAGCAAGAGACCCAGTACTTC. This codes for CASSPPGQQETQYF.